The entry below describes one T cell receptor (beta chain). As yet, its antigen is unknown. TCRdb reprocessed the RT-PCR reads with MiXCR, giving one entry per CDR3 protein. The sample consists of 400,000 to 550,000 distinct CDR3 sequences, roughly 25% of them appearing once. This specimen belongs to a study of response to subunit inactivated influenza vaccine. Study conclusions and caveats: Researchers suggested that each seasonal influenza vaccination recruits few new T cells.

This CDR3 contains 12 residues. V was cut by 3 bases and J by 3 bases, with 6 bases left in between. Germline V gene lookup returns CDR1 SEHNR and CDR2 FQNEAQ (reference sequence). This receptor was obtained from a man aged 45-65 years who received an inactivated influenza vaccine. This chain links TRBV7-9 with TRBJ2-7; D ambiguous. Sequencing was performed on CD4+ T cells sorted from PBMCs, taken approximately 5 days after vaccination. The DNA of the CDR3 is TGTGCCAGCAGCTTGCCTTTCTACGAGCAGTACTTC. Its translation is CASSLPFYEQYF.